This T cell receptor (beta chain) was documented in a study of blood T cell repertoires in COVID-19. Some clones are missing from TCRdb's copy, which holds only in-frame ones; the method was immunoSEQ multiplex PCR. The sample gives under 75,000 clones, over 75% of which show up once; less than 2.5% is in the top ten. Germline V gene lookup returns CDR1 MNHEY and CDR2 SMNVEV (reference sequence). This CDR3 has 12 amino acids. V dropped 5 bases and J dropped 7 bases, with 11 bases sitting between them. The V and J genes are TRBV27 and TRBJ1-2; the D is unclear. The clonotype was recovered from a human donor in a cohort sampled during active COVID-19. Sequenced input: peripheral blood. CDR3 in DNA: TGTGCCAGCAGTCCCCCGAGAGGTGGCTACACCTTC. It is translated as CASSPPRGGYTF.